Below, 27 T cell receptor beta chains from the same sample are listed, as sequenced in a study of post-analysis software for immune sequencing data (dated by TCRdb to about 2015). The library was obtained by PCR. The instrument given in TCRdb is Illumina HiSeq 2500. Unique molecular identifiers were incorporated into TCR beta cDNA libraries to reduce PCR and sequencing biases. TCRdb trimmed the raw reads at Q25, called clones with MiXCR and kept productive beta chains. Each record represents a unique CDR3 protein, reported with the most common genes and DNA among its rows. This sample gives roughly 730,000 distinct CDR3 sequences in total; 25% to 30% of them show up just once. The ten largest clones take up approximately 0.6% of the sample. These receptors are not linked to any known antigen. Overall study outcomes, separate from this receptor: Significantly higher frequencies in patients than in controls were found for roughly 5 TRBV segments, including TRBV5-6, TRBV5-1 and TRBV20-1.

Sequencing was carried out using blood. The receptors come from a girl aged 5-17 years with multiple sclerosis.

This clonotype was detected a few times. The gene calls are TRBV19 and TRBJ2-5, with D possibly called TRBD1 or TRBD2 (6 bases each). The CDR3 totals 15 residues. In germline, CDR1 is LNHDA, CDR2 SQIVND (reference sequence). Trimming cost V 9 bases and J 1 base, with 18 bases left between them. The CDR3 protein is CASRPGAGVQETQYF. The CDR3 coding sequence is TGTGCCAGCCGACCGGGGGCAGGGGTCCAAGAGACCCAGTACTTC.

This clonotype has a handful of counts. J is TRBJ2-7 and V is TRBV6-6, with D possibly TRBD1 on 7 matching bases. Germline V gene sequence: CDR1 MNHNY, CDR2 SVGAGI (reference sequence). V was trimmed by 0 bases and J by 2 bases, leaving 14 bases between them. This CDR3 is 16 amino acids long. CDR3 nucleotide sequence: TGTGCCAGCAGTTACTCCGACAGGGAGGAGACCTACGAGCAGTACTTC. Amino acids: CASSYSDREETYEQYF.

This chain joins TRBV12-3 or TRBV12-4 and TRBJ1-6; TRBD1 matches 8 bases. This CDR3 has 15 amino acids. The V and J ends lost 7 bases and 6 bases, in that order; junction bases with no gene match: 8. The CDR3 bases are TGTGCCAGCAAACTCACAACAGGGGGTAATTCACCCCTCCACTTT. Residues: CASKLTTGGNSPLHF.

V and J are TRBV20-1 and TRBJ2-5, with D perhaps assigned TRBD1 or TRBD2 (5 bases each). This CDR3 contains 15 residues. Germline CDR1 reads DFQATT; CDR2 reads SNEGSKA (reference sequence). Trimming shortened V by 0 bases and J by 5 bases, and 16 bases separated the two germline ends. CDR3 nucleotide sequence: TGCAGTGCTAGAGATCTACGGGACCACGGGGAGACCCAGTACTTC. Translation gives CSARDLRDHGETQYF.

The chain combines TRBV20-1 with TRBJ2-7, with 8 positions matching TRBD1. Trimming at V came to 0 bases and at J to 5 bases, leaving 6 bases not matched to a gene. Germline CDR1 and CDR2: DFQATT and SNEGSKA (reference sequence). The CDR3 extends over 14 amino acids. CDR3 coding DNA: TGCAGTGCTAGAGATCTCAGGGGGCGAAACGAGCAGTACTTC. As protein: CSARDLRGRNEQYF.

This clonotype was seen at least ten times. V usage is TRBV4-3 and J usage is TRBJ2-5, with D uncertain. The CDR3 contains 15 residues. The germline gives CDR1 LGHNA, CDR2 YSLEER. Trimming removed 0 bases at V and 4 bases at J, with 12 bases between. CDR3 amino acids: CASSQDLGFAETQYF. The DNA for the CDR3 is TGCGCCAGCAGCCAAGATCTAGGGTTTGCAGAGACCCAGTACTTC.

The DNA of the CDR3 is TGTGCCAGCAGAGTTTCAGGGGGGCAAGAGACCCAGTACTTC. This codes for CASRVSGGQETQYF. V and J are TRBV6-5 and TRBJ2-5, with D possibly being TRBD1 (7 bases). V was shortened by 6 bases and J by 2 bases, with 13 bases between the two germline ends. Germline CDR1 and CDR2: MNHEY and SVGAGI. CDR3 length equals 14 residues.

This clonotype was seen a handful of times. This chain joins TRBV7-2 and TRBJ2-3, with 7 nucleotides matching TRBD2. The CDR3 consists of 17 residues. J lost 6 bases, V lost 0 bases, and 12 bases had no gene match. CDR1 and CDR2 from the germline V gene are SGHTA and FQGNSA. Written as DNA, the CDR3 is TGTGCCAGCAGCTTAGCGCTACTGACGGCGCGGGGGGATACGCAGTATTTT. Encoded protein: CASSLALLTARGDTQYF.

V is TRBV3-1 and J is TRBJ1-2; TRBD1 agrees at 8 bases. Germline CDR1 LGHDT, CDR2 YNNKEL (reference sequence). The CDR3 extends over 14 amino acids. Trimming took 0 bases from V and 7 from J; bases not matched to a gene: 4. This CDR3 is CASSQEQGESGYTF. CDR3 bases: TGTGCCAGCAGCCAAGAACAGGGGGAATCTGGCTACACCTTC.

This clonotype showed up many times. The genes are TRBV10-3 and TRBJ1-2; the D is unclear. The germline gives CDR1 ENHRY, CDR2 SYGVKD. V was clipped by 0 bases and J by 8 bases, with 4 bases between them. The CDR3 sequence is 11 residues long. CDR3 DNA: TGTGCCATCAGTGAGTCGCGGGGCTACACCTTC. Its translation is CAISESRGYTF.

The gene calls are TRBV7-2 and TRBJ2-7; 9 positions match TRBD2. CDR1 SGHTA and CDR2 FQGNSA come from the germline V gene. There are 15 residues in the CDR3. V trimming: 4 bases; J trimming: 6 bases; junction bases outside the gene matches: 10. The CDR3 here is CASSSNSGRNIEQYF. The CDR3 DNA sequence: TGTGCCAGCAGCTCGAATAGCGGGAGAAACATCGAGCAGTACTTC.

The genes are TRBV28 and TRBJ2-2; either TRBD1 or TRBD2 may supply D (6 bases each). The CDR3 spans 15 residues. Germline loops: CDR1 MDHEN, CDR2 SYDVKM. The germline V and J ends were trimmed by 7 bases and 6 bases, with 18 bases remaining between them. The CDR3 is CASNGGQVRAGELFF. As DNA, the CDR3 is TGTGCCAGCAATGGGGGGCAGGTTAGAGCCGGGGAGCTGTTTTTT.

On this clonotype: A read error may explain this, as a much larger clone is one base away. The chain is built from TRBV10-3 and TRBJ2-2; D assignment may be TRBD1 or TRBD2 (5 bases each). Germline CDR1 and CDR2: ENHRY and SYGVKD. The CDR3 has 14 residues. CDR3 in amino acids: CVITRDRNTGELFF. CDR3 nucleotide sequence: TGTGTCATCACCCGGGACCGTAACACCGGGGAGCTGTTTTTT.

This CDR3 is CSARDLGTGVLEQYF. DNA for the CDR3: TGCAGTGCTAGAGATCTTGGGACAGGGGTACTCGAGCAGTACTTC. V usage is TRBV20-1 and J usage is TRBJ2-7, with 10 nucleotides matching TRBD1. J was trimmed by 6 bases and V by 0 bases; bases with no gene match: 8. Germline V gene sequence: CDR1 DFQATT, CDR2 SNEGSKA (reference sequence). This CDR3 has 15 amino acids.

The count of this clonotype is one. The V call is TRBV24-1, the J call TRBJ2-5; 9 bases line up with TRBD2. Germline V gene lookup returns CDR1 KGHDR and CDR2 SFDVKD. There are 16 residues in the CDR3. The V segment lost 4 bases and the J segment 11 bases; nucleotides outside the gene matches: 16. The CDR3 sequence is CATSERLAASYNEQYF. The CDR3, as DNA: TGTGCCACCAGTGAACGACTAGCGGCCTCCTACAATGAGCAGTACTTC.

This clonotype was observed once. The conserved phenylalanine or tryptophan is not found at the CDR3 terminus, so this likely reflects a read error. The V call is TRBV7-2, the J call TRBJ1-5; 12 bases align to TRBD1. V trimming: 2 bases; J trimming: 5 bases; junction bases outside the gene matches: 7. This CDR3 has 17 residues. The germline CDR1 and CDR2 sequences are SGHTA and FQGNSA. CDR3 nucleotides: TGTGCCAGCAGCTTACTAAAGGGGACAGGGGGCGATCAGCCCCAGCATGTT. Protein: CASSLLKGTGGDQPQHV.

The sample holds many counts of this clonotype. The chain has TRBV5-1 and TRBJ2-7; 8 bases match TRBD2. This CDR3 has 14 amino acids. J was trimmed by 1 base and V by 3 bases; bases with no gene match: 3. Germline CDR1 and CDR2: SGHRS and YFSETQ. This CDR3 is CASSSTSGSYEQYF. The DNA for the CDR3 is TGCGCCAGCAGCTCTACTAGCGGATCCTACGAGCAGTACTTC. Complete variable domain (other parts from reference TRBV5-1 and TRBJ2-7): KAGVTQTPRYLIKTRGQQVTLSCSPISGHRSVSWYQQTPGQGLQFLFEYFSETQRNKGNFPGRFSGRQFSNSRSEMNVSTLELGDSALYLCASSSTSGSYEQYFGPGTRLTVT.

This clonotype has ten or more counts. The rearrangement uses TRBV20-1 and TRBJ2-1; D is possibly TRBD1 or TRBD2 (5 bases each). The V and J ends lost 0 bases and 5 bases respectively, with 11 bases between them. Germline lookup yields CDR1 DFQATT and CDR2 SNEGSKA (reference sequence). The length of the CDR3 is 14 residues. The CDR3 protein is CSARDGAGDNEQFF. The CDR3 DNA follows: TGCAGTGCTAGAGACGGGGCAGGAGACAATGAGCAGTTCTTC.

The rearrangement joins TRBV5-1 to TRBJ2-4; 7 nucleotides match TRBD1. After removal of 0 bases from V and 9 bases from J, the junction contained 3 bases not matched to a gene. This CDR3 comprises 13 residues. CDR1 is SGHRS, CDR2 YFSETQ, per germline. CDR3 loop: CASSLGQGTIQYF. CDR3 coding DNA: TGCGCCAGCAGCTTGGGACAGGGCACCATTCAGTACTTC.

This clonotype was counted a few times. The V call is TRBV20-1, the J call TRBJ2-1, with TRBD2 matching 10 bases. V shed 6 bases, J shed 3 bases, and the junction held 8 bases outside the gene matches. Germline V gene lookup returns CDR1 DFQATT and CDR2 SNEGSKA (reference sequence). The CDR3 has 15 amino acids. DNA of the CDR3: TGCAGTGCAGGCGATCTAGCGGGAGACTACAATGAGCAGTTCTTC. This translates into CSAGDLAGDYNEQFF.

This clonotype was seen a few times. The V and J genes are TRBV4-1 and TRBJ1-1; a weak D match, TRBD1 (5 bases). CDR1 is MGHRA and CDR2 is YSYEKL in the germline V gene. The CDR3 is 14 residues long. Trimming cost V 4 bases and J 3 bases, with 12 bases left between them. CDR3 in DNA: TGCGCCAGCAGCCTGAGGGGAGGGGACACTGAAGCTTTCTTT. Amino acid sequence: CASSLRGGDTEAFF.

This clonotype was counted a single time. The gene calls are TRBV4-1 and TRBJ1-5, with D unresolved. CDR1 and CDR2 (germline): MGHRA, YSYEKL. Trimming removed 0 bases from V and 9 bases from J, with 9 bases in between. This CDR3 has 13 amino acids. This CDR3 reads CASSQDLRWPQHF. The CDR3 DNA reads as TGCGCCAGCAGCCAAGATCTGAGGTGGCCCCAGCATTTT.

This clonotype has only a few counts. This chain joins TRBV9 and TRBJ2-1; no definite D call. CDR3 size: 12 residues. V was trimmed by 3 bases and J by 5 bases, leaving 6 bases between them. Germline CDR1 reads SGDLS; CDR2 reads YYNGEE. The CDR3 is CASSALHNEQFF. Written as DNA, the CDR3 is TGTGCCAGCAGCGCCCTACACAATGAGCAGTTCTTC.

The rearrangement joins TRBV5-1 to TRBJ2-5, with a weak D call TRBD2 (6 bases). This CDR3 has 14 amino acids. From germline, CDR1 is SGHRS and CDR2 YFSETQ. V was trimmed by 4 bases and J by 2 bases, leaving 12 bases between them. Here the CDR3 reads CASSLKGGQETQYF. DNA of the CDR3: TGCGCCAGCAGCCTGAAGGGAGGTCAAGAGACCCAGTACTTC.

In this sample, this clonotype turned up a few times. This chain uses TRBV15 with TRBJ2-1; D perhaps matches TRBD2 (5 bases). Germline CDR1 LNHNV, CDR2 YYDKDF (reference sequence). Trimming cost V 0 bases and J 7 bases, with 7 bases left between them. The CDR3 is 13 residues long. The CDR3 here is CATSRDRRNEQFF. Written as DNA, the CDR3 is TGTGCCACCAGCAGAGATAGGAGGAATGAGCAGTTCTTC. The whole variable domain, remainder taken from reference TRBV15 and TRBJ2-1, is DAMVIQNPRYQVTQFGKPVTLSCSQTLNHNVMYWYQQKSSQAPKLLFHYYDKDFNNEADTPDNFQSRRPNTSFCFLDIRSPGLGDTAMYLCATSRDRRNEQFFGPGTRLTVL.

The chain combines TRBV7-2 with TRBJ2-5; 10 bases line up with TRBD2. Germline assignment: CDR1 SGHTA and CDR2 FQGNSA. The CDR3 consists of 18 residues. Trimming took 4 bases from V and 4 from J; bases not matched to a gene: 15. The CDR3 loop is CASSSPLAGVFWGETQYF. Written as DNA, the CDR3 is TGTGCCAGCAGCTCCCCGCTAGCGGGAGTGTTTTGGGGAGAGACCCAGTACTTC.

The rearrangement uses TRBV2 and TRBJ2-2, with 9 nucleotides matching TRBD1. V lost 3 bases to trimming and J lost 4 bases; unmatched junction nucleotides: 9. In germline, CDR1 is SNHLY, CDR2 FYNNEI. The CDR3 sequence is 17 residues long. CDR3 DNA: TGTGCCAGCAGTGATCCCCTCGGACAGGGGAGCACCGGGGAGCTGTTTTTT. It specifies CASSDPLGQGSTGELFF.